This passage covers 19 T cell receptor beta chains from one sample sequenced in a study of cytomegalovirus exposure and HLA in healthy donors. PCR primers comprised 60 Vbeta and 13 Jbeta primers. The repertoire was sequenced with immunoSEQ multiplex PCR; TCRdb's copy has only in-frame clones and lacks some. The table shows some 160,000 clones, with around 80% occurring only once. Sequencing was performed on PBMCs. The origin of the receptors is a man aged 40-49 years in good health and CMV-seronegative.

J is TRBJ2-2 and V is TRBV9, with TRBD2 identical over 7 bases. The V gene's germline CDR1 is SGDLS and CDR2 YYNGEE. The CDR3 extends over 13 amino acids. Losses at the gene ends were 7 bases for V and 1 base for J; bases not matched to a gene: 1. The CDR3 DNA follows: TGTGCCAGCGGGGGGGAGAACACCGGGGAGCTGTTTTTT. This gives the protein CASGGENTGELFF.

The V gene is TRBV5-1, the J gene TRBJ2-2, with 8 bases lining up with TRBD2. Per the germline V gene, CDR1 is SGHRS and CDR2 is YFSETQ. With V trimmed by 5 bases and J by 5 bases, 5 bases remained unmatched. This CDR3 has 14 residues. The CDR3: CASRIAGSTGELFF. CDR3 bases: TGCGCCAGCAGAATAGCGGGGAGTACCGGGGAGCTGTTTTTT.

The V and J genes are TRBV19 and TRBJ1-2, with a tentative D call TRBD1 (5 bases). V gave up 3 bases and J gave up 7 bases, with 21 bases separating them. The CDR3 has 16 residues. The germline gives CDR1 LNHDA, CDR2 SQIVND (reference sequence). DNA of the CDR3: TGTGCCAGTAGTATGTATACGGGAGGCCGGAGGGGTGGCTACACCTTC. This sequence encodes CASSMYTGGRRGGYTF.

The chain is built from TRBV9 and TRBJ1-2, with 9 bases matching TRBD1. The germline gives CDR1 SGDLS, CDR2 YYNGEE. The CDR3 length is 15 residues. With 2 bases clipped from V and 8 bases from J, the junction kept 10 bases outside the gene matches. The CDR3 bases are TGTGCCAGCAGCGTCTCAGGACAGGGGAGGGAGGGCTACACCTTC. Translation gives CASSVSGQGREGYTF.

The V gene is TRBV6-5, the J gene TRBJ2-7; 7 bases line up with TRBD1. V trimming: 11 bases; J trimming: 2 bases; junction bases outside the gene matches: 9. The CDR3 loop spans 13 amino acids. Germline V gene lookup returns CDR1 MNHEY and CDR2 SVGAGI. CDR3 coding DNA: TGTGCCGTACACCGGGACAGTCCCTACGAGCAGTACTTC. This translates into CAVHRDSPYEQYF.

This chain's CDR3 is CASSPGRDTYNEQFF. Here the CDR3 DNA reads TGTGCCAGCAGCCCTGGCCGGGACACTTACAATGAGCAGTTCTTC. V gene TRBV7-9 combines with J gene TRBJ2-1; D is perhaps TRBD1 (6 bases). Germline V gene data show CDR1 as SEHNR and CDR2 as FQNEAQ (reference sequence). The ends were cut back, 5 bases at V and 4 bases at J, with 15 bases in the middle. The CDR3 covers 15 residues.

The chain has TRBV30 and TRBJ2-7, with a weak D call TRBD2 (6 bases). The CDR3 has 10 amino acids. Germline V gene sequence: CDR1 GTSNPN, CDR2 SVGIG (reference sequence). CDR3 DNA sequence: TGTGTCCTGGGGGGACCCGAGCAGTACTTC. Residues: CVLGGPEQYF.

In its sample, this clone was seen a few times. The genes are TRBV5-4 and TRBJ2-2; 13 bases align to TRBD2. Germline V gene data show CDR1 as SGHNT and CDR2 as YYREEE (reference sequence). This CDR3 has 16 amino acids. Unmatched junction bases numbered 5, after V lost 4 bases and J lost 5 bases. The CDR3 spells CASSTGLAGETGELFF. CDR3 DNA: TGTGCCAGCAGCACCGGACTAGCGGGAGAGACCGGGGAGCTGTTTTTT.

This chain uses TRBV19 with TRBJ1-1, with D possibly being TRBD1 (6 bases). Germline V gene data show CDR1 as LNHDA and CDR2 as SQIVND (reference sequence). The germline V and J ends were trimmed by 4 bases and 4 bases, with 16 bases remaining between them. This CDR3 is built from 15 residues. The CDR3 is CASSTRRGRGTEAFF. The CDR3 DNA reads as TGTGCCAGTAGTACCCGGCGCGGCAGGGGCACTGAAGCTTTCTTT.

The chain links TRBV9 to TRBJ1-6; D unresolved. CDR3 length: 14 amino acids. V was pared by 3 bases and J by 7 bases, with 11 bases between. The germline CDR1 and CDR2 sequences are SGDLS and YYNGEE. The DNA for the CDR3 is TGTGCCAGCAGCGAAAGGATGAGGAATTCACCCCTCCACTTT. Translating it yields CASSERMRNSPLHF.

A single count supports this clone. This chain connects TRBV9 to TRBJ2-7, with TRBD1 matching over 9 bases. The CDR3 sequence is 14 residues long. The junction had 6 bases not matched to a gene; V was cut back by 2 bases and J by 6 bases. Germline CDR1 SGDLS, CDR2 YYNGEE. The DNA for the CDR3 is TGTGCCAGCAGCGTCGGACAGGGGTGGGTCGAGCAGTACTTC. As protein: CASSVGQGWVEQYF.

The CDR3 here is CASSPESGTTEQYF. The CDR3 DNA follows: TGTGCCAGCAGCCCCGAGTCCGGGACAACCGAGCAGTACTTC. V is TRBV7-2 and J is TRBJ2-7; possible D gene TRBD1, 6 bases. The CDR3 consists of 14 residues. Germline V gene sequence: CDR1 SGHTA, CDR2 FQGNSA. Trimming cost V 5 bases and J 6 bases, with 17 bases left between them.

This rearrangement joins TRBV7-2 to TRBJ1-5; D is perhaps TRBD1 (6 bases). From germline, CDR1 is SGHTA and CDR2 FQGNSA. Trimming removed 4 bases from V and 4 bases from J, with 17 bases in between. The CDR3 length is 16 residues. The CDR3 DNA follows: TGTGCCAGCAGCTACCTAGGGGGTCTGGCAAATCAGCCCCAGCATTTT. The encoded protein is CASSYLGGLANQPQHF. Drawing the rest from reference TRBV7-2 and TRBJ1-5, the complete variable domain is GAGVSQSPSNKVTEKGKDVELRCDPISGHTALYWYRQSLGQGLEFLIYFQGNSAPDKSGLPSDRFSAERTGGSVSTLTIQRTQQEDSAVYLCASSYLGGLANQPQHFGDGTRLSIL.

This clone was detected only a few times. This chain connects TRBV7-2 to TRBJ2-2; D remains ambiguous. V was shortened by 0 bases and J by 5 bases, with 10 bases between the two germline ends. CDR3 length: 15 residues. Germline assignment: CDR1 SGHTA and CDR2 FQGNSA. The CDR3 sequence: CASSLAVTGTGELFF. In DNA, the CDR3 is TGTGCCAGCAGCTTAGCGGTGACTGGGACCGGGGAGCTGTTTTTT.

The chain couples TRBV19 to TRBJ2-1; D is ambiguous. CDR3 length equals 17 residues. Germline lookup yields CDR1 LNHDA and CDR2 SQIVND (reference sequence). The V end lost 2 bases, the J end lost 4 bases, and 18 bases lay between the germline ends. The CDR3 region is CASSIITLQNTYNEQFF. Here the CDR3 DNA reads TGTGCCAGTAGTATAATAACTTTACAGAACACATACAATGAGCAGTTCTTC.

This clone was counted a few times. The rearrangement joins TRBV5-4 to TRBJ1-2, with D perhaps TRBD1 (6 bases). This CDR3 is 15 amino acids long. V was shortened by 4 bases and J by 6 bases, with 19 bases between the two germline ends. CDR1 SGHNT and CDR2 YYREEE come from the germline V gene (reference sequence). CDR3 bases: TGTGCCAGCAGCCCCCGATCAGGGGAGACGGATGGCTACACCTTC. Protein sequence: CASSPRSGETDGYTF.

This chain uses TRBV27 with TRBJ2-3; 8 positions agree with TRBD1. Germline V gives CDR1 MNHEY, CDR2 SMNVEV (reference sequence). Trimming took 8 bases from V and 4 from J; bases not matched to a gene: 5. The CDR3 is 13 amino acids. CDR3 residues: CASSDRVADTQYF. The CDR3 DNA reads as TGTGCCAGCTCGGACAGGGTCGCAGATACGCAGTATTTT.

The chain carries TRBV27 and TRBJ1-5; the D gene is possibly TRBD1 (5 bases). In germline, CDR1 is MNHEY, CDR2 SMNVEV (reference sequence). The length of the CDR3 is 17 residues. Deletions cut 5 bases from V and 2 bases from J, with 19 bases between. Here the CDR3 reads CASSQWGRQQGNQPQHF. CDR3 coding DNA: TGTGCCAGCAGTCAATGGGGCAGACAACAGGGCAATCAGCCCCAGCATTTT.

The chain is built from TRBV2 and TRBJ1-6; maybe TRBD1 (5 bases). The CDR3 has 14 residues. The germline V gene has CDR1 SNHLY and CDR2 FYNNEI. V lost 4 bases to trimming and J lost 6 bases, with 10 bases between them. For the CDR3, the DNA is TGTGCCAGCAGTGTATCTAGGGGTAATTCACCCCTCCACTTT. Translating it yields CASSVSRGNSPLHF.